This T cell receptor (beta chain) was recorded in a study of shared clonotypes between healthy human individuals. In the naive CD8 group, cells lacked CD45RO and were positively selected for CCR7, so terminally differentiated effector memory CD45RA+ cells were left out. Study conclusions and caveats: Between a few donors, naive CD4 clonotypes were shared at a level of about 5%.

A note on this clone: Its specificity is not known.

Produced via immunoSEQ multiplex PCR; TCRdb's table is partial and in-frame only. The sample consists of around 1.9 million clones, 90% to 95% of them appearing once. There are 14 residues in the CDR3. The V gene lost 6 bases and the J gene lost 7 bases, with 18 bases spanning the gap. The germline V gene has CDR1 SEHNR and CDR2 FQNEAQ (reference sequence). The J gene is TRBJ1-2, the V gene TRBV7-9; maybe TRBD1 (6 bases). This clonotype was obtained from a man aged 18 to 29 in good health. Some clones in this sample may be carry-over from other donors' samples. Input material: naive CD8+ T cells from PBMCs. CDR3 residues: CASSWGPRTVGYTF. The DNA of the CDR3 is TGTGCCAGCAGTTGGGGGCCCAGGACGGTTGGCTACACCTTC.